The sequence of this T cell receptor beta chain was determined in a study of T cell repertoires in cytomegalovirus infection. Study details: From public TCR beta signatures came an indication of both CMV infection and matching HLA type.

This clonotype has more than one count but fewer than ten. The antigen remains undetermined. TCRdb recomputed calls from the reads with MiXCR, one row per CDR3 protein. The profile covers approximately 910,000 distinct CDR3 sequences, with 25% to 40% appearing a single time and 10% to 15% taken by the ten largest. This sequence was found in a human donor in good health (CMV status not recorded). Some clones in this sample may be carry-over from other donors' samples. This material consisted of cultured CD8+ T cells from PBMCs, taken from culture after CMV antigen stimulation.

CDR3 region: CASSEYVGALAGELFF. The CDR3 DNA is TGTGCCAGCAGTGAATATGTCGGGGCGTTGGCCGGGGAGCTGTTTTTT. This chain links TRBV25-1 with TRBJ2-2; D is tentatively TRBD1 or TRBD2 (5 bases each). The germline V gene encodes CDR1 MGHDK and CDR2 SYGVNS. The CDR3 extends over 16 amino acids. V was cut by 0 bases and J by 6 bases, with 14 bases left in between. Full variable domain (missing parts from reference TRBV25-1 and TRBJ2-2): EADIYQTPRYLVIGTGKKITLECSQTMGHDKMYWYQQDPGMELHLIHYSYGVNSTEKGDLSSESTVSRIRTEHFPLTLESARPSHTSQYLCASSEYVGALAGELFFGEGSRLTVL.